The rows below give T cell receptor beta chains drawn from one sample of a study of regulatory T cells in long-lasting Graves disease. Using its own MiXCR run on the multiplex PCR reads, TCRdb lists one record per CDR3 protein. Of approximately 310,000 distinct CDR3 sequences listed, 18% are singletons. Sequences were derived from peripheral blood mononuclear cells (PBMCs), sampled at new diagnosis, from a patient treated with antithyroid drugs. The receptor set was obtained from a female donor with Graves disease. Each CDR3 is given with its conserved first and last residue. The order of the fields is J gene, D gene, V gene, clone size, CDR3 length, CDR3 protein, CDR3 DNA. A D gene is named only where the DNA matches it firmly. The size field is filled for only some rows; it gives once, few, many or a size class.

TRBJ2-3 - TRBV9 - 14 CASSVGTGTDTQYF TGTGCCAGCAGCGTAGGGACGGGCACAGATACGCAGTATTTT
TRBJ2-3 - TRBV5-1 many 14 CASSWDKSTDTQYF TGCGCCAGCAGCTGGGACAAATCCACAGATACGCAGTATTTT
TRBJ1-2 TRBD1 TRBV5-6 few 13 CASRQGEDYGYTF TGTGCCAGCAGGCAGGGGGAGGACTATGGCTACACCTTC
TRBJ1-2 - TRBV29-1 many 13 CSVPVGRNGGYTF TGCAGCGTCCCGGTAGGGCGGAATGGCGGCTACACCTTC
TRBJ2-7 - TRBV19 few 14 CASSTDTFSYEQYF TGTGCCAGTAGTACGGACACGTTTTCCTACGAGCAGTACTTC
TRBJ2-7 TRBD1 TRBV13 many 15 CASRPPDREHYEQYF TGTGCCAGCAGACCCCCGGACAGGGAACACTACGAGCAGTACTTC
TRBJ2-5 TRBD2 TRBV2 many 15 CASSKGTSGSETQYF TGTGCCAGCAGTAAGGGGACTAGCGGGAGTGAGACCCAGTACTTC
TRBJ2-1 TRBD2 TRBV12-3/TRBV12-4 many 12 CASTSGYNEQFF TGTGCCAGCACTAGCGGCTACAATGAGCAGTTCTTC
TRBJ2-7 TRBD1 TRBV12-3/TRBV12-4 many 14 CASSFDRAGYEQYF TGTGCCAGCAGTTTCGACAGGGCGGGCTACGAGCAGTACTTC
TRBJ2-2 TRBD2 TRBV5-1 many 19 CASSLAHRQTSANTGELFF TGTGCCAGCAGCTTGGCCCACAGACAGACTAGCGCTAACACCGGGGAGCTGTTTTTT
TRBJ2-7 - TRBV15 many 12 CATSRETYEQYF TGTGCCACCAGCAGAGAGACCTACGAGCAGTACTTC
TRBJ2-6 TRBD1 TRBV7-8 once 15 CASSPDRVGANVLTF TGTGCCAGCAGCCCAGACAGGGTTGGGGCCAACGTCCTGACTTTC
TRBJ2-4 TRBD1 TRBV12-3/TRBV12-4 many 13 CASSKGTGNIQYF TGTGCCAGCAGTAAGGGGACAGGGAACATTCAGTACTTC
TRBJ2-5 - TRBV27 many 14 CASSLRRGSETQYF TGTGCCAGCAGTTTGCGGCGGGGTTCAGAGACCCAGTACTTC
TRBJ2-3 - TRBV6-4 - 14 CASSADIRTDTQYF TGTGCCAGCAGTGCTGACATTCGCACAGATACGCAGTATTTT
TRBJ1-5 - TRBV10-3 many 14 CAIRDSNSNQPQHF TGTGCCATCAGGGACAGTAATAGCAATCAGCCCCAGCATTTT
TRBJ1-1 - TRBV7-6 few 17 CASSLSGAGFGATEAFF TGTGCCAGCAGCTTATCTGGGGCGGGATTTGGGGCCACTGAAGCTTTCTTT
TRBJ1-6 - TRBV20-1 many 13 CSATETLFSPLHF TGCAGTGCTACAGAAACGCTCTTCTCACCCCTCCACTTT
TRBJ2-1 - TRBV11-2 many 13 CASSATRGNEQFF TGTGCCAGCAGCGCGACTCGGGGCAATGAGCAGTTCTTC
TRBJ2-5 - TRBV5-1 - 15 CASSSGSRGEETQYF TGCGCCAGCAGCTCTGGATCCAGGGGTGAAGAGACCCAGTACTTC
TRBJ1-4 - TRBV30 - 15 CAWSFAQGPAEKLFF TGTGCCTGGAGTTTCGCACAGGGCCCGGCGGAAAAACTGTTTTTT
TRBJ1-3 - TRBV11-2 few 15 CASSLGSVSGNTIYF TGTGCCAGCAGCTTAGGATCAGTCTCTGGAAACACCATATATTTT
TRBJ1-3 - TRBV6-1 many 15 CASRNLVGKRNTIYF TGTGCCAGCAGAAACCTCGTAGGGAAGAGAAACACCATATATTTT
TRBJ2-3 TRBD1 TRBV28 many 15 CASSIQGAPGDTQYF TGTGCCAGCAGCATACAGGGGGCGCCGGGAGATACGCAGTATTTT
TRBJ2-7 - TRBV7-6 many 16 CASSLGEAGTSYEQYF TGTGCCAGCAGCTTAGGGGAGGCGGGCACTTCCTACGAGCAGTACTTC
TRBJ2-1 TRBD1 TRBV5-1 - 14 CASDPTGTGNEQFF TGCGCCAGCGACCCTACTGGGACAGGGAATGAGCAGTTCTTC
TRBJ2-2 - TRBV7-2 few 11 CASSPQRELFF TGTGCCAGCAGCCCCCAGAGGGAGCTGTTTTTT
TRBJ2-5 TRBD2 TRBV20-1 many 18 CSASLLAGEEDLQETQYF TGCAGTGCTAGTTTGCTAGCGGGAGAGGAAGACCTCCAAGAGACCCAGTACTTC
TRBJ1-3 - TRBV5-1 many 14 CASSLKRGSNTIYF TGCGCCAGCAGCTTGAAGAGAGGGAGTAACACCATATATTTT
TRBJ2-7 TRBD2 TRBV19 - 14 CASSMTSGPYEQYF TGTGCCAGTAGTATGACTAGCGGCCCCTACGAGCAGTACTTC
TRBJ2-1 - TRBV11-2 many 13 CASSLLGYNEQFF TGTGCCAGCAGCCTTCTCGGGTACAATGAGCAGTTCTTC
TRBJ2-7 - TRBV7-2 many 14 CASRPSGRIHEQYF TGTGCCAGCAGACCGTCGGGGCGGATCCACGAGCAGTACTTC
TRBJ1-1 - TRBV7-9 many 16 CASSDPRGSMNTEAFF TGTGCCAGCAGCGACCCAAGGGGATCGATGAACACTGAAGCTTTCTTT
TRBJ2-3 - TRBV7-3 many 17 CASSQSFSVTGTDTQYF TGTGCCAGCAGCCAATCATTTAGCGTCACAGGCACAGATACGCAGTATTTT
TRBJ1-1 - TRBV5-8 few 14 CASRGIVWNTEAFF TGTGCCAGCAGGGGCATCGTTTGGAACACTGAAGCTTTCTTT
TRBJ2-3 TRBD2 TRBV12-3/TRBV12-4 - 16 CASSPWTSGRGDTQYF TGTGCCAGCAGTCCGTGGACTAGCGGGAGAGGAGATACGCAGTATTTT
TRBJ2-3 TRBD2 TRBV6-1 once 18 CASRGTDVSGRRTDTQYF TGTGCCAGCAGGGGGACAGACGTTAGCGGGAGGCGCACAGATACGCAGTATTTT
TRBJ2-7 - TRBV28 many 14 CASRPVLGSGEQYF TGTGCCAGCAGACCAGTTTTGGGTTCCGGGGAGCAGTACTTC
TRBJ2-7 TRBD2 TRBV6-5 once 15 CASSYGASGTYEQYF TGTGCCAGCAGTTATGGGGCTAGCGGGACCTACGAGCAGTACTTC
TRBJ2-7 - TRBV28 many 13 CASSLLGDYEQYF TGTGCCAGCAGTTTGTTAGGAGATTACGAGCAGTACTTC
TRBJ1-2 - TRBV13 few 14 CASSPHVVLQGYTF TGTGCCAGCAGCCCCCACGTAGTCCTGCAGGGCTACACCTTC
TRBJ1-1 TRBD1 TRBV6-2/TRBV6-3 - 15 CASSEEGTGNTEAFF TGTGCCAGCAGTGAAGAAGGGACAGGAAACACTGAAGCTTTCTTT
TRBJ1-2 TRBD1 TRBV3-1 many 15 CASSQIGTGEWSYTF TGTGCCAGCAGCCAAATAGGGACAGGGGAATGGAGCTACACCTTC
TRBJ1-5 - TRBV20-1 many 16 CSAREQGRGSNQPQHF TGCAGTGCTAGGGAACAGGGACGGGGTAGCAATCAGCCCCAGCATTTT
TRBJ1-5 - TRBV27 many 15 CASRPESRGNQPQHF TGTGCCAGCCGTCCCGAGTCGAGGGGGAATCAGCCCCAGCATTTT
TRBJ1-1 - TRBV29-1 few 12 CSVGRSGTEAFF TGCAGCGTTGGCAGGTCAGGCACTGAAGCTTTCTTT
TRBJ2-1 TRBD2 TRBV29-1 - 12 CSVEGGGNEQFF TGCAGCGTTGAGGGGGGGGGCAATGAGCAGTTCTTC
TRBJ2-1 TRBD2 TRBV19 few 18 CASKQRGTSGSYDNEQFF TGTGCCAGCAAACAACGAGGGACTAGCGGGAGTTACGACAATGAGCAGTTCTTC
TRBJ2-1 TRBD2 TRBV27 - 16 CASRKGLAGGDNEQFF TGTGCCAGCAGGAAAGGACTAGCGGGAGGGGACAATGAGCAGTTCTTC
TRBJ2-7 TRBD1 TRBV7-2 many 14 CASRLQGPGGEQYF TGTGCCAGCAGATTACAGGGGCCGGGTGGCGAGCAGTACTTC
TRBJ2-7 - TRBV7-2 many 15 CASSLGSGPFYEQYF TGTGCCAGCAGCTTAGGTAGCGGCCCATTCTACGAGCAGTACTTC
TRBJ1-5 - TRBV6-2/TRBV6-3 many 15 CASSEGGTGPTLEHF TGTGCCAGCAGTGAAGGCGGAACGGGCCCCACCCTCGAGCATTTT